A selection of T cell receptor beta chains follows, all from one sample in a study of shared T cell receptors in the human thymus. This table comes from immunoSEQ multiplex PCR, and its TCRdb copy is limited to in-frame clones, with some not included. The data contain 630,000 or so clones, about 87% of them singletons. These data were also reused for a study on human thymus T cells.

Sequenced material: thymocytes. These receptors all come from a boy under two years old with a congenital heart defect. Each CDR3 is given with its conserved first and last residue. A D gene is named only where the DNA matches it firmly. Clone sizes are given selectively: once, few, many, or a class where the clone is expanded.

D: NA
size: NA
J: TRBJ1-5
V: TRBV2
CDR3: CASSPRNSNQPQHF
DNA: TGTGCCAGCAGCCCGAGGAATAGCAATCAGCCCCAGCATTTT

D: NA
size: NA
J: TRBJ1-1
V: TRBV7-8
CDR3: CASTRGGYQEAFF
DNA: TGTGCCAGCACCAGGGGAGGGTACCAAGAAGCTTTCTTT

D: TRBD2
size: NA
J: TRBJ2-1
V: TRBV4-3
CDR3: CASSPQHRLEGLASHNEQFF
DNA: TGCGCCAGCAGCCCTCAACACAGATTAGAGGGACTAGCGTCCCACAATGAGCAGTTCTTC

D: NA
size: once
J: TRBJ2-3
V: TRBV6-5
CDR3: CASSRTGITDTQYF
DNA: TGTGCCAGCAGTAGGACCGGGATCACAGATACGCAGTATTTT

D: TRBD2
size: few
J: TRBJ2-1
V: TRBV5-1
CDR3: CASSPMTSGGHNEQFF
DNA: TGCGCCAGCAGCCCGATGACTAGCGGGGGTCACAATGAGCAGTTCTTC

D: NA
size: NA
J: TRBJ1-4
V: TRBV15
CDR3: CATSSGLSRTNEKLFF
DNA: TGTGCCACCAGCTCCGGACTCTCTAGAACTAATGAAAAACTGTTTTTT

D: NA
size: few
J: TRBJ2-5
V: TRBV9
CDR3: CASSVGGREETQYF
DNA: TGTGCCAGCAGCGTAGGTGGCAGGGAAGAGACCCAGTACTTC

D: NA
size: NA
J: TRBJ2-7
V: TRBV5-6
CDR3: CASSLYNRAGVYEQYF
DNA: TGTGCCAGCAGCTTATATAACAGGGCCGGTGTGTACGAGCAGTACTTC

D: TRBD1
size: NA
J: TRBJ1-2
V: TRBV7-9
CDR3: CASSRTGGDPSLAGYTF
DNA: TGTGCCAGCAGCCGGACAGGGGGTGACCCCTCTCTAGCCGGCTACACCTTC

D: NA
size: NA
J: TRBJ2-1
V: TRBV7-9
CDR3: CASSLAGAYNEQFF
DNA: TGTGCCAGCAGCTTAGCGGGAGCCTACAATGAGCAGTTCTTC

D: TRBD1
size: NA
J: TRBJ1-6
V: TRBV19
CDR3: CASSMEDRGGSYNSPLHF
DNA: TGTGCCAGTAGTATGGAGGACAGGGGAGGATCCTATAATTCACCCCTCCACTTT

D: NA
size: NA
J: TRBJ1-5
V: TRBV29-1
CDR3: CSVVGVSNQPQHF
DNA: TGCAGCGTTGTAGGGGTTAGCAATCAGCCCCAGCATTTT

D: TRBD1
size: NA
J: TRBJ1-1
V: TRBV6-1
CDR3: CASSEIGEGQEAFF
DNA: TGTGCCAGCAGTGAAATTGGGGAAGGACAGGAGGCTTTCTTT

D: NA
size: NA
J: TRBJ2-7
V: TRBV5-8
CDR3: CASSFRDFCYEQYF
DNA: TGTGCCAGCAGCTTCCGGGACTTTTGCTACGAGCAGTACTTC

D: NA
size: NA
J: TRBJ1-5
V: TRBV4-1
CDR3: CASSQDRGGGGNQPQHF
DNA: TGCGCCAGCAGCCAAGATCGGGGAGGGGGGGGCAATCAGCCCCAGCATTTT

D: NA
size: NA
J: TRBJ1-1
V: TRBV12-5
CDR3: CASGLGGNTEAFF
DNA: TGTGCTAGTGGTTTAGGGGGTAACACTGAAGCTTTCTTT

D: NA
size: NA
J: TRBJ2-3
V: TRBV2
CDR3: CASRKPRFLSTDTQYF
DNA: TGTGCCAGCAGGAAGCCCCGGTTTCTTAGTACAGATACGCAGTATTTT

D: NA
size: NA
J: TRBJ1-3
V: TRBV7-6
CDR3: CASSLDLRREGNTIYF
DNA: TGTGCCAGCAGCCTAGACCTTAGGAGAGAGGGAAACACCATATATTTT

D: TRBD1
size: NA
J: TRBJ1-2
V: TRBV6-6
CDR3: CASSSPGQGPHGYTF
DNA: TGTGCCAGCAGTTCCCCCGGACAGGGGCCCCATGGCTACACCTTC

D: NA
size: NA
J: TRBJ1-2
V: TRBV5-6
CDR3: CASSPEEGASQWGYTF
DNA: TGTGCCAGCAGCCCAGAGGAGGGCGCATCTCAATGGGGCTACACCTTC

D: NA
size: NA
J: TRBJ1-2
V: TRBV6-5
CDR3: CASNRRGASGYTF
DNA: TGTGCCAGCAACCGTCGGGGGGCGAGTGGCTACACCTTC

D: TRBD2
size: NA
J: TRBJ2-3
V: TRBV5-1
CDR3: CASSLERTSGGKDTQYF
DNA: TGCGCCAGCAGCTTGGAACGGACTAGCGGGGGGAAAGATACGCAGTATTTT

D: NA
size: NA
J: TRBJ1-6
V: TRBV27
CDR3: CASRAADSPLHF
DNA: TGTGCCAGCAGGGCCGCGGATTCACCCCTCCACTTT

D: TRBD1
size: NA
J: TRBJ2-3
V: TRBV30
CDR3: CAWSRTGTGATSIPPDTQYF
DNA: TGTGCCTGGAGTCGAACCGGGACAGGGGCTACATCAATTCCTCCAGATACGCAGTATTTT

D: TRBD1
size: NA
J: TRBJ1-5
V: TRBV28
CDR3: CASSFRTGNLVGNQPQHF
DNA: TGTGCCAGCAGTTTTCGGACAGGGAATTTGGTGGGCAATCAGCCCCAGCATTTT

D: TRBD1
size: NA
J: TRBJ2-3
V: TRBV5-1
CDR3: CASSPDRVPDTQYF
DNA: TGCGCCAGCAGCCCGGACAGGGTCCCAGATACGCAGTATTTT

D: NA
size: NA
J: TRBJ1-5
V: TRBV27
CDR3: CASSFRLHQPQHF
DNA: TGTGCCAGCAGTTTTCGACTCCATCAGCCCCAGCATTTT

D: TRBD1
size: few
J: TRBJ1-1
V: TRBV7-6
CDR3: CASSLRTGLNTEAFF
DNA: TGTGCCAGCAGCTTACGGACAGGGTTGAACACTGAAGCTTTCTTT

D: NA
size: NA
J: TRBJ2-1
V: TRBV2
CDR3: CASSEGWGRRAPTMSSSEDEQFF
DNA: TGTGCCAGCAGTGAAGGGTGGGGCAGACGAGCTCCTACAATGAGCAGTTCCGAGGATGAGCAGTTCTTC

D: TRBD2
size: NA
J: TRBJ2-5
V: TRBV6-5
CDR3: CASSYVGGQETQYF
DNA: TGTGCCAGCAGTTACGTGGGGGGGCAAGAGACCCAGTACTTC

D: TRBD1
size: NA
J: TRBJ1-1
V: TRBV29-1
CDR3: CSVEDLPGDREKAEAFF
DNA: TGCAGCGTTGAAGATCTCCCCGGCGACAGGGAGAAGGCTGAAGCTTTCTTT